The sequence of this TCR beta chain was determined in a study of OX40 agonist ivuxolimab in advanced cancers. In the study overall: Ivuxolimab was a fully human IgG2 agonistic monoclonal antibody targeting the costimulatory receptor OX40 (CD134). Intravenous ivuxolimab was administered to patients every 2 weeks at six dose levels: 0.01, 0.1, 0.3, 1.5, 3 and 10 mg/kg. Of the approximately 50 dose-escalation patients, hepatocellular carcinoma was present in about 20, melanoma in approximately 15, renal cell carcinoma in 9 and head and neck cancer in 9. In the dose-escalation cohort, around four fifths of patients were male, and the mean age was 60 years with a range of about 20 to 90. Prior anti-PD-1, anti-PD-L1 or anti-CTLA-4 therapy was permitted, and less than 45% of dose-escalation patients had received checkpoint inhibitors. Three dose-escalation patients achieved partial responses, one with hepatocellular carcinoma and two with cutaneous melanoma. The point of sequencing TCRbeta in the periphery was to test whether ivuxolimab changed TCR sequence diversity and drove clonal T-cell expansion. The paper describes the monotherapy dose-escalation part (N ≈ 52 patients) of the phase I trial of ivuxolimab.

The trial excluded patients who had a history of autoimmune disease or were on systemic immunosuppression. Peripheral blood for TCR sequencing was collected from all dose cohorts at baseline, on cycle 4 day 1, and on cycle 7 day 1. The samples were taken from a phase I, first-in-human, multicenter, open-label dose-escalation trial of ivuxolimab. Adults with locally advanced or metastatic melanoma, renal cell carcinoma, hepatocellular carcinoma or head and neck squamous cell carcinoma were enrolled in the trial. Before TCR sequencing, CD4+ and CD8+ T cells were separately sorted from peripheral blood. Results the study describes overall, beyond this receptor: Partial responders in the 0.1-3.0 mg/kg groups had among the lowest normalized peripheral clonal expansion, especially among CD8+ T cells. Low levels of normalized T-cell clonal expansion were also seen in some patients who did not respond. At doses of 0.1 to 3.0 mg/kg, clonal expansion of both CD4+ and CD8+ T cells in blood was seen between baseline and week 6. Which antigens the clonally expanded peripheral T cells were specific for was not determined. After ivuxolimab, expanded clones were on average more numerous among CD8+ T cells than among CD4+ T cells.

Spanning cysteine to phenylalanine, the CDR3 consists of 14 amino acids. Only the CDR3 region is kept as DNA, spanning 42 bases read in frame from base 1. V is clipped by 0 bases and J by 2 bases, and the sequence between their germline boundaries is 9 bases long. As encoded in the germline V gene, CDR1 is SGHRS while CDR2 is YFSETQ. Genomic DNA was isolated from the sorted cells so that the TCRbeta CDR3 region could be sequenced. The immunoSEQ Assay was used for sequencing of TCRbeta CDR3 regions. What TCRdb holds here is the immuneACCESS table cut down to in-frame rearrangements. Part of the clones is not present; checked against another copy, under half of the missing clones reflect an unresolved V gene, and the others are unexplained. For this sample the table gives approximately 39,000 clones, of which roughly 77% were detected only once. The biggest ten clones account for about a fifth of the sample.

A note on this clone: The target of this receptor is not known. Base qualities are not at hand, and no much larger clone is one base apart.

The sample in question was CD4+ or CD8+ T cells sorted from blood, obtained in a trial of the OX40 agonist ivuxolimab. The V gene is TRBV5-1 and the J gene is TRBJ2-7, with no D gene named confidently. The receptor was derived from an adult with an advanced solid tumor such as melanoma, head and neck, liver or kidney cancer. This receptor carries the CDR3 CASSLVGRPYEQYF. The bases read TGCGCCAGCAGCTTGGTCGGGCGCCCCTACGAGCAGTACTTC.